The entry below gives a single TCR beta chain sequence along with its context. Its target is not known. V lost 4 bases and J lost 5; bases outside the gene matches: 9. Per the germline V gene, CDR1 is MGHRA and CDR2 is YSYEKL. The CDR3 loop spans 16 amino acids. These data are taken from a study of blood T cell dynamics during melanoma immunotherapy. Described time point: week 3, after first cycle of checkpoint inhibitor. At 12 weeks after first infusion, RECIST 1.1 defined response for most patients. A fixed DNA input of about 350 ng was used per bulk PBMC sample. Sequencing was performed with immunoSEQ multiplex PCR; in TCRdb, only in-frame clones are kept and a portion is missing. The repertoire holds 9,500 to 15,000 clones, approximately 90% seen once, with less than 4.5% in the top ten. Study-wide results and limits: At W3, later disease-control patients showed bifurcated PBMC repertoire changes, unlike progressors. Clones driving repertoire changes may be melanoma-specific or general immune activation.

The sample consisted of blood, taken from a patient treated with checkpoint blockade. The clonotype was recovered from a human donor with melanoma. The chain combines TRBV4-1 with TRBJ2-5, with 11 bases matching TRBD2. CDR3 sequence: CASSRGSSGRQETQYF. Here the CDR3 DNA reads TGCGCCAGCAGCCGGGGGTCTAGCGGGAGGCAGGAGACCCAGTACTTC.